This T cell receptor beta chain was documented in a study of blood T cell repertoires in COVID-19. In Seattle, patients joined the study during active infection and were tracked longitudinally. Using immunoSEQ multiplex PCR, the repertoire was profiled, and TCRdb retains in-frame clones only, with some absent. In the table there are fewer than 300,000 clones, about 85% of which are singletons. The source material was peripheral blood. The TCR sequence derives from a human donor with COVID-19, enrolled during active disease. The donor label of this sample is uncertain.

The DNA of the CDR3 is TGTGCCAGTAGCTTTTTGAATGAAAAACTGTTTTTT. It yields the protein CASSFLNEKLFF. The chain carries TRBV19 and TRBJ1-4; no reliable D call. Germline assignment: CDR1 LNHDA and CDR2 SQIVND (reference sequence). This CDR3 is built from 12 residues. Trimming removed 6 bases from V and 5 bases from J, with 7 bases in between.